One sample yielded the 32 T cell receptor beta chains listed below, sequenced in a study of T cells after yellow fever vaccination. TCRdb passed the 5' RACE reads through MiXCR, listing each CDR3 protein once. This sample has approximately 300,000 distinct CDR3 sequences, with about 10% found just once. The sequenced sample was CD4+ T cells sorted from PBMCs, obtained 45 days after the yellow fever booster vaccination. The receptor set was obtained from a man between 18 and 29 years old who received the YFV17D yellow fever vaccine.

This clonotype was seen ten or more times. This CDR3 reads CSVEDPVSGGPSYNEQFF. For the CDR3, the DNA is TGCAGCGTTGAAGATCCCGTTAGCGGGGGGCCCTCCTACAATGAGCAGTTCTTC. V usage is TRBV29-1 and J usage is TRBJ2-1; TRBD2 matches at 10 bases. CDR3 length: 18 amino acids. J was trimmed by 0 bases and V by 0 bases; bases with no gene match: 8. Germline V gives CDR1 SQVTM, CDR2 ANQGSEA.

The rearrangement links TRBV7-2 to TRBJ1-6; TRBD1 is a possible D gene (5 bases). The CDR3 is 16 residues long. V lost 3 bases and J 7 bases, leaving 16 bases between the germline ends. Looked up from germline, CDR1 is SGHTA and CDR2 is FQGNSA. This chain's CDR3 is CASSFYSGGGNSPLHF. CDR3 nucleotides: TGTGCCAGCAGCTTCTACTCCGGGGGGGGGAATTCACCCCTCCACTTT.

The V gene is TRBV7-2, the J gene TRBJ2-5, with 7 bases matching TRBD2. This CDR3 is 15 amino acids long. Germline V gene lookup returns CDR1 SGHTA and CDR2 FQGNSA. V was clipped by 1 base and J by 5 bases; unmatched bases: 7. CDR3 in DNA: TGTGCCAGCAGCTTAGGAGCGGGGAGGAGGGAGACCCAGTACTTC. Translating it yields CASSLGAGRRETQYF.

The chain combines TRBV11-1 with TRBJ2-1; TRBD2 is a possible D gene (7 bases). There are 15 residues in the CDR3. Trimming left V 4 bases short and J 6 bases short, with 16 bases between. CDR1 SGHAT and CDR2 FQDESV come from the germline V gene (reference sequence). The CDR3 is CASSSPWGGGNEQFF. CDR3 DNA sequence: TGTGCCAGCAGCTCACCATGGGGGGGCGGCAATGAGCAGTTCTTC.

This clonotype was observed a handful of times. The DNA of the CDR3 is TGCGCCAGCAGCTCGGGCCCTCTCTTCTCCGGAAACACCATATATTTT. It specifies CASSSGPLFSGNTIYF. The chain is built from TRBV5-1 and TRBJ1-3; D unresolved. CDR3 length: 16 residues. With 3 bases removed from V and 4 bases from J, the gap between germline ends came to 17 bases. Per germline, CDR1 SGHRS and CDR2 YFSETQ. Drawing the rest from reference TRBV5-1 and TRBJ1-3, the complete variable domain is KAGVTQTPRYLIKTRGQQVTLSCSPISGHRSVSWYQQTPGQGLQFLFEYFSETQRNKGNFPGRFSGRQFSNSRSEMNVSTLELGDSALYLCASSSGPLFSGNTIYFGEGSWLTVV.

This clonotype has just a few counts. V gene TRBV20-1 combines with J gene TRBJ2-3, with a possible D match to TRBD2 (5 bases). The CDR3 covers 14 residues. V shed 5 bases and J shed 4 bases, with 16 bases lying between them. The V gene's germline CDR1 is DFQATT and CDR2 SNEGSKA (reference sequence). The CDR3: CSAPSSRGSDTQYF. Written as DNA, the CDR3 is TGCAGTGCTCCCTCTTCGAGAGGGTCAGATACGCAGTATTTT.

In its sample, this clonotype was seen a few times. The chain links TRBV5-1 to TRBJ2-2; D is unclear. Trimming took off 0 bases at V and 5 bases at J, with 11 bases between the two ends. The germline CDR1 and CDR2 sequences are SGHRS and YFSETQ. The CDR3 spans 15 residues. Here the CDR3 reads CASSLGLAETGELFF. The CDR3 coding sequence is TGCGCCAGCAGCTTGGGGTTAGCCGAGACCGGGGAGCTGTTTTTT. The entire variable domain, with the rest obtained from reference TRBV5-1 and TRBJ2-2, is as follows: KAGVTQTPRYLIKTRGQQVTLSCSPISGHRSVSWYQQTPGQGLQFLFEYFSETQRNKGNFPGRFSGRQFSNSRSEMNVSTLELGDSALYLCASSLGLAETGELFFGEGSRLTVL.

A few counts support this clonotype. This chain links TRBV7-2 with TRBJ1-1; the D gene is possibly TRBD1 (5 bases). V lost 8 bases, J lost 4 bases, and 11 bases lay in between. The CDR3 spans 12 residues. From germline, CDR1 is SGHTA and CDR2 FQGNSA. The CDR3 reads CASQWDGTEAFF. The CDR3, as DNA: TGTGCCAGCCAGTGGGACGGCACTGAAGCTTTCTTT.

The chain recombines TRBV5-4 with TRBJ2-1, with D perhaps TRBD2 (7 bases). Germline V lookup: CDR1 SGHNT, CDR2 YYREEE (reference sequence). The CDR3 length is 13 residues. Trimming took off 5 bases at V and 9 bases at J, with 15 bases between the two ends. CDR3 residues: CASSGGGAGEQFF. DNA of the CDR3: TGTGCCAGCAGTGGTGGGGGGGCCGGTGAGCAGTTCTTC.

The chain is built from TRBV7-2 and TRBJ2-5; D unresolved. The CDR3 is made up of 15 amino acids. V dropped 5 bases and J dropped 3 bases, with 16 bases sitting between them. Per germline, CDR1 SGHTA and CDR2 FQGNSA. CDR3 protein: CASSANYSPEETQYF. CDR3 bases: TGTGCCAGCAGCGCCAACTACTCTCCAGAAGAGACCCAGTACTTC.

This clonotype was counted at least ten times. The CDR3 here is CASSLAWLDSYEQYF. The CDR3 nucleotides are TGCGCCAGCAGCTTGGCCTGGCTGGACTCCTACGAGCAGTACTTC. The gene calls are TRBV5-1 and TRBJ2-7; the D is unclear. CDR1 and CDR2 from the germline V gene are SGHRS and YFSETQ. Trimming took off 0 bases at V and 0 bases at J, with 10 bases between the two ends. The CDR3 spans 15 residues.

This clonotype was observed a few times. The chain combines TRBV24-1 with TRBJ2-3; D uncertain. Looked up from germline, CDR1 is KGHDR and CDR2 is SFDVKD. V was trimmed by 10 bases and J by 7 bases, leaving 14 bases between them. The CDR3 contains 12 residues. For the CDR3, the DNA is TGTGCCACGGTGGACCGAGAAAATACGCAGTATTTT. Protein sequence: CATVDRENTQYF.

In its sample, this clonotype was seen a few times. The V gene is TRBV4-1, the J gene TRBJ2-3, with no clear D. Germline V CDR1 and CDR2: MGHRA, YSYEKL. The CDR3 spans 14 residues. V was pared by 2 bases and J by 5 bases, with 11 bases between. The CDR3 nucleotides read TGCGCCAGCAGCCAACGATCTTCCGAAGATACGCAGTATTTT. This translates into CASSQRSSEDTQYF.

The CDR3 reads CASSGTGFGETQYF. DNA for the CDR3: TGTGCCAGCAGCGGGACAGGGTTTGGGGAGACCCAGTACTTC. The chain links TRBV9 to TRBJ2-5; TRBD1 matches at 8 bases. CDR1 SGDLS and CDR2 YYNGEE come from the germline V gene. The CDR3 has 14 amino acids. The junction had 6 bases not matched to a gene; V was cut back by 3 bases and J by 5 bases.

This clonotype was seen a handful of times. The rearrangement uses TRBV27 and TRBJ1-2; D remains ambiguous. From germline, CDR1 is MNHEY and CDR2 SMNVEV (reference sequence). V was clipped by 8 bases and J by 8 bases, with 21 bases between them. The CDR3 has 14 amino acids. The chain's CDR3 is CASRPSGGSRGYTF. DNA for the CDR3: TGTGCCAGCCGCCCCTCGGGAGGGTCTCGAGGCTACACCTTC.

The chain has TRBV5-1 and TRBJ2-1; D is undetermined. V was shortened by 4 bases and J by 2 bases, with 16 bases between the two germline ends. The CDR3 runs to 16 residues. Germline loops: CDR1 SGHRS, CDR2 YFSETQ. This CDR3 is CASSPLGAWPYNEQFF. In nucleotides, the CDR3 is TGCGCCAGCAGCCCGCTCGGTGCATGGCCCTACAATGAGCAGTTCTTC.

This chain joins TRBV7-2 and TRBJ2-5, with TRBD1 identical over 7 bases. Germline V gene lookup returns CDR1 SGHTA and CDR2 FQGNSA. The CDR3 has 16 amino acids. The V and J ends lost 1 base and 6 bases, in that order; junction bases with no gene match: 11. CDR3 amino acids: CASSLVQDRAVKTQYF. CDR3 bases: TGTGCCAGCAGCTTAGTTCAAGACAGGGCCGTTAAGACCCAGTACTTC. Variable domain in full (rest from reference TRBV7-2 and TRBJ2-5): GAGVSQSPSNKVTEKGKDVELRCDPISGHTALYWYRQSLGQGLEFLIYFQGNSAPDKSGLPSDRFSAERTGGSVSTLTIQRTQQEDSAVYLCASSLVQDRAVKTQYFGPGTRLLVL.

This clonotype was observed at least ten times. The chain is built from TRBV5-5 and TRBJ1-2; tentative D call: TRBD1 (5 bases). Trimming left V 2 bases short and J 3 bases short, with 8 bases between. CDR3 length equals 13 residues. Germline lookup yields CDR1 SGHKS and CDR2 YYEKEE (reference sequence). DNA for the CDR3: TGTGCCAGCAGCTTTCCAGGGCACTATGGCTACACCTTC. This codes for CASSFPGHYGYTF.

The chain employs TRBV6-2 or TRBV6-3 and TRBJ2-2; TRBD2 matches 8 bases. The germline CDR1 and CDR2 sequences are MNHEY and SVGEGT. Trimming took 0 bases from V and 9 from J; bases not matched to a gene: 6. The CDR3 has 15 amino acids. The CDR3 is CASSYSPAGDRELFF. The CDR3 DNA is TGTGCCAGCAGTTACTCGCCAGCGGGGGACAGGGAGCTGTTTTTT.

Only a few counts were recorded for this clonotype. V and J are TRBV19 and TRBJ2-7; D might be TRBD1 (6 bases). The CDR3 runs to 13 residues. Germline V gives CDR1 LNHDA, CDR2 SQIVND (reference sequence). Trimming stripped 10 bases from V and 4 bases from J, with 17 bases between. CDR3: CATAPQGSYEQYF. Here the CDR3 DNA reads TGTGCCACCGCCCCACAGGGTTCGTACGAGCAGTACTTC.

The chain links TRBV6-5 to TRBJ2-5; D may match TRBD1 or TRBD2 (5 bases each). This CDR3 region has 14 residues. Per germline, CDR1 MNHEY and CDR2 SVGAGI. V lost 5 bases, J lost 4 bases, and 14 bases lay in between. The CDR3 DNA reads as TGTGCCAGCAGTCTCCTCCCGGGGACAGAGACCCAGTACTTC. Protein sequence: CASSLLPGTETQYF.

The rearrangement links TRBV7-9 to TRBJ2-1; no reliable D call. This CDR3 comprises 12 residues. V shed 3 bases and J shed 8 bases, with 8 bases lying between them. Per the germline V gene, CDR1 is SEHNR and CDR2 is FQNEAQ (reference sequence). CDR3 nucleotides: TGTGCCAGCAGCTTGGGGTTAGATGAGCAGTTCTTC. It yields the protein CASSLGLDEQFF.

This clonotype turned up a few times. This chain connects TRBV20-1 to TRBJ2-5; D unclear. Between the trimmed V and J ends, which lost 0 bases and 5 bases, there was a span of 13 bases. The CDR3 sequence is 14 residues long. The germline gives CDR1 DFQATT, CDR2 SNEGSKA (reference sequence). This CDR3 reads CSARDGRAGETQYF. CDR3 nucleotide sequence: TGCAGTGCTAGAGATGGACGAGCCGGGGAGACCCAGTACTTC.

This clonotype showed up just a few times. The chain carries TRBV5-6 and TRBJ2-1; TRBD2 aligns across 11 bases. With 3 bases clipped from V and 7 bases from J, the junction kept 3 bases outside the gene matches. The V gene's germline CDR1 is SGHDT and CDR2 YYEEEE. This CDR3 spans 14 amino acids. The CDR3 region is CASSYSGGGNEQFF. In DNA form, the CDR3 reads TGTGCCAGCAGCTATAGCGGGGGGGGAAATGAGCAGTTCTTC.

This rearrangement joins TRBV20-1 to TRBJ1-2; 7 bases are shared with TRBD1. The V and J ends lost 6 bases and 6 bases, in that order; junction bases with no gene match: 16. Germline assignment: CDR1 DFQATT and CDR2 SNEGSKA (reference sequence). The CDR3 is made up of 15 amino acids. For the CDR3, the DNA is TGCAGTGCCGCACACCGGGGCCAGGGGGGTGATGGCTACACCTTC. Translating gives CSAAHRGQGGDGYTF.

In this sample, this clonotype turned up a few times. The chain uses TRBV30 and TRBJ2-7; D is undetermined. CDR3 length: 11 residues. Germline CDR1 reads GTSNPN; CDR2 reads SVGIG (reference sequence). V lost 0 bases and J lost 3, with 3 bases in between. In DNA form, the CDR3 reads TGTGCCTGGAGTGTGTACTACGAGCAGTACTTC. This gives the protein CAWSVYYEQYF.

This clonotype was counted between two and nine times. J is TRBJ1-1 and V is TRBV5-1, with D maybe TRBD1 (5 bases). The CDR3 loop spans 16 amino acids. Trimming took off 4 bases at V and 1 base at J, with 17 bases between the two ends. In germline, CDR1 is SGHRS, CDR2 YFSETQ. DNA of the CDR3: TGCGCCAGCAGCCTCGCCGGTGGGACGGCGAACACTGAAGCTTTCTTT. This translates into CASSLAGGTANTEAFF. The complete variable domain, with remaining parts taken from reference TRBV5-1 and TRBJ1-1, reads KAGVTQTPRYLIKTRGQQVTLSCSPISGHRSVSWYQQTPGQGLQFLFEYFSETQRNKGNFPGRFSGRQFSNSRSEMNVSTLELGDSALYLCASSLAGGTANTEAFFGQGTRLTVV.

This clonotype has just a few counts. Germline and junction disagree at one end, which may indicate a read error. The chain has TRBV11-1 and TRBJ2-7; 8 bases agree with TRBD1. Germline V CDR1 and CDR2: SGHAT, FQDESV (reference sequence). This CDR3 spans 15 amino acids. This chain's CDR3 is CASSIRTGFSSEQYF. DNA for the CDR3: TGTGCCAGCAGCATCCGGACAGGGTTTTCCTCCGAGCAGTACTTC.

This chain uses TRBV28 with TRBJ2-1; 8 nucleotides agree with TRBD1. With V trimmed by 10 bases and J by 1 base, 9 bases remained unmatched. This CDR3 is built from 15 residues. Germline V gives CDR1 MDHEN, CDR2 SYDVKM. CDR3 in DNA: TGTGCCACGACCTCAAACAGGGGGTCCTACAATGAGCAGTTCTTC. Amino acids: CATTSNRGSYNEQFF.

The CDR3 nucleotides are TGTGCCAGCAGCTTCCTAGGGACAGGGACAGATACGCAGTATTTT. Translating gives CASSFLGTGTDTQYF. The rearrangement joins TRBV7-2 to TRBJ2-3, with TRBD1 identical over 9 bases. V lost 3 bases and J lost 3; bases outside the gene matches: 4. Germline V gives CDR1 SGHTA, CDR2 FQGNSA. The CDR3 extends over 15 amino acids. Drawing the rest from reference TRBV7-2 and TRBJ2-3, the complete variable domain is GAGVSQSPSNKVTEKGKDVELRCDPISGHTALYWYRQSLGQGLEFLIYFQGNSAPDKSGLPSDRFSAERTGGSVSTLTIQRTQQEDSAVYLCASSFLGTGTDTQYFGPGTRLTVL.

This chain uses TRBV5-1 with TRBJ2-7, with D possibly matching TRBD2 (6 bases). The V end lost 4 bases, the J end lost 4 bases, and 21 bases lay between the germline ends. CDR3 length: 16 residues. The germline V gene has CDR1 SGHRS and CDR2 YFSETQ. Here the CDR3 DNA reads TGCGCCAGCAGCGCGGAGGGATGGGGGTTATCGTACGAGCAGTACGTC. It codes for CASSAEGWGLSYEQYV.

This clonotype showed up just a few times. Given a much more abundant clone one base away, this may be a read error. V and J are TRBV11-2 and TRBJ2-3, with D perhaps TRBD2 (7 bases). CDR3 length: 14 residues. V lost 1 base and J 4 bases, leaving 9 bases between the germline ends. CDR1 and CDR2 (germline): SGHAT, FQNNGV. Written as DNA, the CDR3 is TGTGCCAGCAGCTTAGGGGGGGGGCCAGATACGCAGTATTTT. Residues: CASSLGGGPDTQYF.